This T cell receptor beta chain comes out of a study of OX40 agonist ivuxolimab in advanced cancers. Regarding the research as a whole: Ivuxolimab was a fully human IgG2 agonistic monoclonal antibody targeting the costimulatory receptor OX40 (CD134). Three dose-escalation patients achieved partial responses, one with hepatocellular carcinoma and two with cutaneous melanoma. A male proportion of around 81% and a mean age of approximately 60 years, ranging from roughly 23 to 85, were recorded for the dose-escalation cohort. Patients were allowed to have had prior anti-PD-1, anti-PD-L1 or anti-CTLA-4 therapy, and roughly 40% of the dose-escalation patients had been treated with checkpoint inhibitors. The paper reports the monotherapy dose-escalation portion (N of about 47 patients) of the phase I ivuxolimab trial. The point of sequencing TCRbeta in the periphery was to test whether ivuxolimab changed TCR sequence diversity and drove clonal T-cell expansion. Of the approximately 50 dose-escalation patients, hepatocellular carcinoma was present in about 20, melanoma in around 15, renal cell carcinoma in 9 and head and neck cancer in 9. Intravenous ivuxolimab was administered to patients every 2 weeks at six dose levels: 0.01, 0.1, 0.3, 1.5, 3 and 10 mg/kg.

To note about this clone: Its antigen is still unknown. No clone much larger than this one lies a single base away; base qualities are absent.

Patients with autoimmune disease history or receiving systemic immunosuppression were excluded from the trial. Peripheral blood for TCR sequencing was collected from all dose cohorts at baseline, on cycle 4 day 1, and on cycle 7 day 1. Samples came from an open-label, multicenter, first-in-human phase I dose-escalation trial of ivuxolimab. Adults with locally advanced or metastatic melanoma, renal cell carcinoma, hepatocellular carcinoma or head and neck squamous cell carcinoma were enrolled in the trial. Before TCR sequencing, CD4+ T cells and CD8+ T cells from peripheral blood were sorted into separate populations. Here is what the overall study found, with its caveats: At doses of 0.1 to 3.0 mg/kg, clonal expansion of both CD4+ and CD8+ T cells in blood was seen between baseline and week 6. In the 0.1-3.0 mg/kg groups, partial responders had among the lowest normalized peripheral clonal expansion, particularly in CD8+ T cells. Which antigens the clonally expanded peripheral T cells were specific for was not determined. Low levels of normalized T-cell clonal expansion were also shown by some nonresponding patients. On average, CD8+ T cells showed more expanded clones than CD4+ T cells after ivuxolimab.

For sequencing of the TCRbeta CDR3 region, genomic DNA was extracted from the sorted cells. TCRbeta CDR3 regions were sequenced using the immunoSEQ Assay. TCRdb re-hosts the immuneACCESS table, in-frame sequences only. Its copies lack some clones; in the studies checked, an unresolved V gene accounts for under half of them, and the cause for the rest is not known. This sample has under 80,000 clones in its table, and 85% to 95% of those were observed once. The top ten hold around 0.3% of the sample. The sequence was obtained from an adult with an advanced solid tumor such as melanoma, head and neck, liver or kidney cancer. The sequencing here drew on CD4+ or CD8+ T cells sorted from blood, taken in a trial of the OX40 agonist ivuxolimab.

The base sequence is TGTGCCAGCAGTCGCGCCAGGGTCTCTGGGGCCAACGTCCTGACTTTC. It encodes CASSRARVSGANVLTF. The chain is encoded by TRBV27 joined to TRBJ2-6; TRBD1 is a possible D gene, resting on 5 matching bases. The CDR3 starts with the cysteine, ends with the phenylalanine, and has 16 residues. Left in the record is the CDR3 DNA by itself, 48 bases read in frame from the first base. The V end loses 5 bases and the J end loses 0 bases, and a stretch of 11 bases separates them. The CDR1 and CDR2 encoded by the germline V gene (reference sequence) are MNHEY and SMNVEV.